The entry below gives a single TCR beta chain sequence along with its context. Germline CDR1 SGDLS, CDR2 YYNGEE. CDR3 length: 17 amino acids. J was trimmed by 0 bases and V by 3 bases; bases with no gene match: 9. Clones were sequenced by immunoSEQ multiplex PCR, and TCRdb holds only the in-frame ones, with some missing. The sample shows roughly 300,000 clones, 80% to 90% of them seen only once. The sample originates from a study of blood T cell repertoires in COVID-19. This receptor was identified in a woman aged 18-29 years who had recovered from COVID-19. The material sequenced was PBMCs or T cells enriched from blood (not recorded which). V usage is TRBV9 and J usage is TRBJ1-3; 7 nucleotides agree with TRBD1. The CDR3 protein is CASSAQTGSSSGNTIYF. The DNA for the CDR3 is TGTGCCAGCAGCGCGCAGACAGGGTCGTCCTCTGGAAACACCATATATTTT.